A selection of T cell receptor beta chains follows, all from one sample in a study of T-cell memory formation after mild COVID-19. MiXCR, run by TCRdb on the 5' RACE reads, gives a single entry per CDR3 protein. The sample carries about 100,000 distinct CDR3 sequences, roughly a sixth recorded once. Sequencing was done on a sample of PBMCs or a T cell subset sorted from them (not recorded which). The receptor set was obtained from a man aged 18-30 years who had mild COVID-19 (a few samples of this study predate the infection). Cell type and time point are not known. Each CDR3 is given with its conserved first and last residue. A D gene is named only where the DNA matches it firmly. Some rows have no size entry. The others give once, few or many, or a class for an expanded clone.

NA TRBJ1-2 14 NA TRBV11-2 CASSLDRGDNGYTF TGTGCCAGCAGCTTAGATCGGGGGGACAATGGCTACACCTTC
few TRBJ2-5 11 NA TRBV7-8 CASRREETQYF TGTGCCAGCAGACGAGAAGAGACCCAGTACTTC
NA TRBJ1-1 15 NA TRBV6-5 CASSYSPLGDTEAFF TGTGCCAGCAGTTACTCTCCTTTGGGGGACACTGAAGCTTTCTTT
NA TRBJ2-6 16 TRBD2 TRBV12-3/TRBV12-4 CASRTSGGAWANVLTF TGTGCCAGCCGGACTAGCGGGGGGGCTTGGGCCAACGTCCTGACTTTC
NA TRBJ1-3 16 NA TRBV6-6 CASRSVGATTGNTIYF TGTGCCAGCAGGTCGGTAGGGGCCACTACTGGAAACACCATATATTTT
NA TRBJ2-3 12 NA TRBV29-1 CSVGENTDTQYF TGCAGCGTTGGCGAAAACACAGATACGCAGTATTTT
few TRBJ2-1 13 TRBD2 TRBV20-1 CSATGTSIGEQFF TGCAGTGCTACCGGGACTAGCATAGGTGAGCAGTTCTTC
few TRBJ1-4 15 TRBD1 TRBV5-5 CASSLTGQGVQKLFF TGTGCCAGCAGCTTGACAGGACAGGGGGTCCAAAAACTGTTTTTT
NA TRBJ2-1 15 NA TRBV7-9 CASSIRGRSYNEQFF TGTGCCAGCAGCATCCGGGGCCGCTCCTACAATGAGCAGTTCTTC
NA TRBJ1-5 14 TRBD1 TRBV5-1 CASSAGTGDQPQHF TGCGCCAGCAGCGCCGGGACAGGGGATCAGCCCCAGCATTTT
few TRBJ2-5 16 NA TRBV4-2 CASSQEAGGTEETQYF TGTGCCAGCAGCCAGGAGGCTGGGGGGACAGAAGAGACCCAGTACTTC
NA TRBJ1-2 16 TRBD1 TRBV5-4 CASSLVQGVRSGGYTF TGTGCCAGCAGCTTAGTTCAGGGGGTCAGAAGCGGTGGCTACACCTTC
NA TRBJ2-3 14 TRBD1 TRBV10-3 CAITLDRGTDTQYF TGTGCCATCACCCTGGACAGGGGAACAGATACGCAGTATTTT
NA TRBJ1-2 14 TRBD1 TRBV7-2 CASSSLQGRNGYTF TGTGCCAGCAGCTCATTACAGGGGCGCAATGGCTACACCTTC
NA TRBJ2-3 13 NA TRBV29-1 CSVEMDATDTQYF TGCAGCGTTGAAATGGATGCTACAGATACGCAGTATTTT
NA TRBJ1-5 13 NA TRBV20-1 CSARDGGRQPQHF TGCAGTGCTAGAGATGGGGGGCGTCAGCCCCAGCATTTT
many TRBJ2-7 14 NA TRBV5-1 CASSFFQAEGEQYF TGCGCCAGCAGCTTTTTCCAGGCAGAGGGCGAGCAGTACTTC
few TRBJ2-7 13 TRBD1 TRBV5-1 CASSWTGDYEQYF TGCGCCAGCAGCTGGACAGGGGATTACGAGCAGTACTTC
NA TRBJ1-5 14 NA TRBV12-3/TRBV12-4 CASSFQSSNQPQHF TGTGCCAGCAGTTTCCAAAGTAGTAATCAGCCCCAGCATTTT
few TRBJ1-5 14 NA TRBV7-4 CASSSLDSNQPQHF TGTGCCAGCAGCTCCCTCGATAGCAATCAGCCCCAGCATTTT
NA TRBJ2-2 12 NA TRBV20-1 CSARGYTGELFF TGCAGTGCTAGGGGATACACCGGGGAGCTGTTTTTT
few TRBJ2-7 13 NA TRBV20-1 CSAEGGQSYEQYF TGCAGTGCGGAGGGAGGACAGTCCTACGAGCAGTACTTC
NA TRBJ2-7 11 NA TRBV11-2 CASSPGTEQYF TGTGCCAGCAGCCCGGGGACAGAGCAGTACTTC
NA TRBJ2-2 14 TRBD1 TRBV5-6 CASSLRQGDGELFF TGTGCCAGCAGCTTGCGACAGGGGGACGGGGAGCTGTTTTTT
NA TRBJ2-2 16 NA TRBV12-3/TRBV12-4 CASSPVGGVVTGELFF TGTGCCAGCAGCCCAGTGGGCGGTGTCGTCACCGGGGAGCTGTTTTTT
NA TRBJ1-1 12 NA TRBV7-9 CASSLALAGAFF TGTGCCAGCAGCTTAGCCCTCGCGGGAGCTTTCTTT
NA TRBJ2-2 13 TRBD1 TRBV12-3/TRBV12-4 CASRLTGTGELFF TGTGCCAGCAGGTTGACAGGGACCGGGGAGCTGTTTTTT
NA TRBJ1-5 14 NA TRBV12-3/TRBV12-4 CASSLTGSNQPQHF TGTGCCAGCAGTTTGACAGGTAGCAATCAGCCCCAGCATTTT
NA TRBJ2-1 15 TRBD2 TRBV7-9 CASSLSGTSSLEQFF TGTGCCAGCAGCTTATCCGGGACTAGCTCTCTTGAGCAGTTCTTC
few TRBJ1-1 14 NA TRBV6-2/TRBV6-3 CASSHRTENTEAFF TGTGCCAGCAGCCATCGGACGGAGAACACTGAAGCTTTCTTT
few TRBJ2-3 19 TRBD2 TRBV7-6 CASSLGNTPGLGGTDTQYF TGTGCCAGCAGCTTAGGCAACACCCCGGGACTAGGAGGCACAGATACGCAGTATTTT
NA TRBJ1-1 14 TRBD1 TRBV5-1 CASSVRDRNTEAFF TGCGCCAGCAGCGTCCGGGACAGAAACACTGAAGCTTTCTTT
NA TRBJ2-1 19 TRBD2 TRBV5-5 CASSLSRRGSGRDYNEQFF TGTGCCAGCAGCTTGTCTAGGCGGGGTAGCGGGAGAGATTACAATGAGCAGTTCTTC
many TRBJ2-2 13 NA TRBV7-3 CASSLQETGELFF TGTGCCAGCAGCCTGCAGGAGACCGGGGAGCTGTTTTTT
few TRBJ2-1 13 NA TRBV20-1 CSAWVSFDNEQFF TGCAGTGCGTGGGTTAGCTTCGACAATGAGCAGTTCTTC
NA TRBJ2-2 15 TRBD2 TRBV20-1 CSARKGGGGTGELFF TGCAGTGCTAGAAAAGGCGGGGGAGGCACCGGGGAGCTGTTTTTT
few TRBJ2-7 11 NA TRBV6-5 CASRRGAEQYF TGTGCCAGCCGTCGCGGGGCCGAGCAGTACTTC
NA TRBJ1-3 16 NA TRBV5-1 CASSPGAAYSGNTIYF TGCGCCAGCAGTCCTGGGGCAGCCTACTCTGGAAACACCATATATTTT
NA TRBJ1-2 14 NA TRBV2 CASSEGTRIYGYTF TGTGCCAGCAGTGAAGGGACAAGGATTTATGGCTACACCTTC
NA TRBJ1-5 15 NA TRBV4-1 CASSQPGRGNQPQHF TGCGCCAGCAGCCAACCGGGCCGGGGCAATCAGCCCCAGCATTTT
NA TRBJ2-7 11 NA TRBV2 CASRTGTRSYF TGTGCCAGCAGGACAGGGACTAGATCGTACTTC
few TRBJ1-1 14 NA TRBV7-9 CASSFSLRNTEAFF TGTGCCAGCAGCTTCAGTCTCAGGAACACTGAAGCTTTCTTT
NA TRBJ2-3 14 NA TRBV6-2/TRBV6-3 CASIDGAMADTQYF TGTGCCAGCATCGACGGGGCCATGGCAGATACGCAGTATTTT
few TRBJ2-3 18 NA TRBV7-2 CASSLEGSRYLSTDTQYF TGTGCCAGCAGCTTAGAGGGATCACGATATTTAAGCACAGATACGCAGTATTTT
few TRBJ2-5 13 TRBD2 TRBV11-2 CASSFRGVETQYF TGTGCCAGCAGCTTCCGGGGGGTTGAGACCCAGTACTTC
few TRBJ2-3 15 NA TRBV6-5 CASSYSQVRTDTQYF TGTGCCAGCAGTTACTCCCAGGTCCGGACAGATACGCAGTATTTT
NA TRBJ2-7 14 NA TRBV7-2 CASAEGPASYEQYF TGTGCCAGCGCGGAGGGACCGGCCTCCTACGAGCAGTACTTC
NA TRBJ1-4 14 NA TRBV4-1 CASSPGTSNEKLFF TGCGCCAGCAGCCCCGGGACTTCTAATGAAAAACTGTTTTTT
few TRBJ2-5 16 TRBD1 TRBV5-1 CASSFGTGGLQETQYF TGCGCCAGCAGCTTCGGGACAGGGGGCCTCCAAGAGACCCAGTACTTC
few TRBJ1-4 14 NA TRBV6-5 CASSSGGWDEKLFF TGTGCCAGCAGTTCCGGAGGGTGGGACGAAAAACTGTTTTTT